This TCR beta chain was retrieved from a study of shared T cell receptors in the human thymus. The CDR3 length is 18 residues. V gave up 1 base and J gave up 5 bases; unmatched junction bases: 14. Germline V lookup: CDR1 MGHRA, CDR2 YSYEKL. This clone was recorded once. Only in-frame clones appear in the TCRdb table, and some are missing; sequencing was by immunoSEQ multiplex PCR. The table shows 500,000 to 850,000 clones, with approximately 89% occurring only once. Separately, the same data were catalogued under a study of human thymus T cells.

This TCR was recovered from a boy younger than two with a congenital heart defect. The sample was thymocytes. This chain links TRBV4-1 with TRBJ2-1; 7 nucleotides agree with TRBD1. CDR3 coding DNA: TGCGCCAGCAGCCAAGCTCCGACAGGGAATAGTTGGGACAATGAGCAGTTCTTC. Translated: CASSQAPTGNSWDNEQFF.